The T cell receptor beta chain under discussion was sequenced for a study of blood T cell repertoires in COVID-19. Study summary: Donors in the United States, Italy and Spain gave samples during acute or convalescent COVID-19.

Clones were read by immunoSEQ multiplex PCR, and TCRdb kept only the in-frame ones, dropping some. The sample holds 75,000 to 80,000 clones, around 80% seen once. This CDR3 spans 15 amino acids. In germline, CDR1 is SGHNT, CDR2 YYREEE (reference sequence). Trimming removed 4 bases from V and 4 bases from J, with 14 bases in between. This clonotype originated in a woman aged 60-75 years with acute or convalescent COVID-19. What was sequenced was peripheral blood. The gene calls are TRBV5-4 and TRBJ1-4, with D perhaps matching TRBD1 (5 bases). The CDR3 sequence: CASSHSGLNNEKLFF. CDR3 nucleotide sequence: TGTGCCAGCAGCCATTCGGGACTGAATAATGAAAAACTGTTTTTT.